Here is one TCR beta chain with its context. Profiling relied on immunoSEQ multiplex PCR, and the TCRdb table lists in-frame clones only, not all of them. The sample gives roughly 5,300 clones, around 97% of which show up once; over 6.5% is in the top ten. This sample was included in a study of naive CD8 T cells in extremely preterm neonates. The CDR3 totals 18 residues. Per germline, CDR1 SGHVS and CDR2 FNYEAQ. J gave up 7 bases and V 5 bases, and 13 bases lay outside the gene matches. This sequence was found in a human donor in good health. Sample: naive CD8+ T cells from blood. The chain combines TRBV7-6 with TRBJ2-2; 13 nucleotides line up with TRBD2. In DNA, the CDR3 is TGTGCCAGCAGCCTGACTAGCGGGAGGACCCAAGTTGGCGGGGAGCTGTTTTTT. It codes for CASSLTSGRTQVGGELFF. Using reference TRBV7-6 and TRBJ2-2 for the parts outside the CDR3, the full variable domain is GAGVSQSPRYKVTKRGQDVALRCDPISGHVSLYWYRQALGQGPEFLTYFNYEAQQDKSGLPNDRFSAERPEGSISTLTIQRTEQRDSAMYRCASSLTSGRTQVGGELFFGEGSRLTVL.